This T cell receptor beta chain originates from a study of shared clonotypes between healthy human individuals. The study's findings and limits: Roughly 5% was the fraction of naive CD4 clonotypes found shared across a few donors.

The protocol was immunoSEQ multiplex PCR, while the TCRdb copy is restricted to in-frame clones and leaves out a portion. Found here are approximately 1.5 million clones, approximately 98.5% of them singletons; the top ten hold around 0.33%. The CDR3 has 16 residues. Germline V gene sequence: CDR1 MNHEY, CDR2 SMNVEV (reference sequence). V shed 2 bases and J 8 bases; nucleotides not matched to a gene: 13. With respect to this clone: No antigen is known for it.

The receptor was derived from a man aged 25-40 years in good health. The sequenced sample consisted of naive CD4+ T cells sorted from blood. Subset reported: CD45RA+ positively selected. This chain links TRBV27 with TRBJ1-2; 8 positions agree with TRBD1. CDR3: CASSLGQGSRRGGYTF. The CDR3 DNA reads as TGTGCCAGCAGTTTAGGACAGGGCTCTAGGCGAGGGGGCTACACCTTC.